One sample yielded the 7 T cell receptor beta chains listed below, sequenced in a study of shared clonotypes between healthy human individuals. The repertoire was sequenced with immunoSEQ multiplex PCR; TCRdb's copy has only in-frame clones and lacks some. The sample has hundreds of thousands of clones; around 67% are singletons. Input material: memory CD4+ T cells sorted from blood. Subset given: CD45RA-negative fraction. The receptors stem from a woman aged 25-40 years in good health.

The V and J genes are TRBV28 and TRBJ2-7; 9 bases fit TRBD1. The J segment lost 5 bases and the V segment lost 10 bases, leaving 12 bases of the junction unmatched. Germline V lookup: CDR1 MDHEN, CDR2 SYDVKM. The CDR3 contains 14 residues. DNA of the CDR3: TGTGCCATCACAACCGGGACAGGGTTCAACGAGCAGTACTTC. It specifies CAITTGTGFNEQYF.

Turning to this clone: Other DNA sequences from this sample encode an identical CDR3 as well. The V call is TRBV28, the J call TRBJ2-7, with unresolved D. Trimming removed 3 bases from V and 4 bases from J, with 7 bases in between. This CDR3 comprises 12 residues. CDR1 and CDR2 from the germline V gene are MDHEN and SYDVKM. CDR3 coding DNA: TGTGCCAGCAGTTTGATTCTATACGAGCAGTACTTC. Protein: CASSLILYEQYF.

Note on this clone: This sample includes further DNA sequences coding for the same CDR3. The chain is built from TRBV2 and TRBJ2-5, with a possible D match to TRBD2 (5 bases). Germline V lookup: CDR1 SNHLY, CDR2 FYNNEI. CDR3 size: 12 residues. The V gene lost 5 bases and the J gene lost 4 bases, with 8 bases spanning the gap. The CDR3 region has the DNA TGTGCCAGCAGTCTAGCCGGAGAGACCCAGTACTTC. It is translated as CASSLAGETQYF.

This clone has a handful of counts. The chain combines TRBV9 with TRBJ1-2, with D perhaps TRBD1 (6 bases). Trimming shortened V by 1 base and J by 0 bases, and 22 bases separated the two germline ends. The CDR3 extends over 19 amino acids. The germline V gene has CDR1 SGDLS and CDR2 YYNGEE. CDR3 protein: CASSVPGGARVPPNYGYTF. CDR3 DNA sequence: TGTGCCAGCAGCGTACCTGGGGGGGCCAGGGTACCCCCTAACTATGGCTACACCTTC.

This sequence joins TRBV5-4 and TRBJ2-5, with a tentative D call TRBD2 (5 bases). CDR3 length: 14 amino acids. Trimming pared 3 bases from V and 7 bases from J, leaving 16 bases between. Germline lookup yields CDR1 SGHNT and CDR2 YYREEE (reference sequence). The CDR3 sequence: CASSSFGGLGTQYF. Written as DNA, the CDR3 is TGTGCCAGCAGCTCCTTTGGCGGGTTAGGGACCCAGTACTTC.

The V and J genes are TRBV18 and TRBJ2-7; 7 nucleotides match TRBD1. The germline gives CDR1 KGHSH, CDR2 LQKENI. Trimming at V came to 2 bases and at J to 1 base, leaving 2 bases not matched to a gene. CDR3 length: 14 residues. The CDR3 coding sequence is TGTGCCAGCTCACCAACAGGGGCGTCCTACGAGCAGTACTTC. Translating gives CASSPTGASYEQYF. Variable domain in full (rest from reference TRBV18 and TRBJ2-7): NAGVMQNPRHLVRRRGQEARLRCSPMKGHSHVYWYRQLPEEGLKFMVYLQKENIIDESGMPKERFSAEFPKEGPSILRIQQVVRGDSAAYFCASSPTGASYEQYFGPGTRLTVT.

The V and J genes are TRBV11-1 and TRBJ1-1; D remains ambiguous. This CDR3 is 14 amino acids long. Germline lookup yields CDR1 SGHAT and CDR2 FQDESV (reference sequence). With 3 bases removed from V and 2 bases from J, the gap between germline ends came to 10 bases. The CDR3 region is CASSFPPQNTEAFF. The CDR3 DNA reads TGTGCCAGCAGCTTTCCCCCGCAAAACACTGAAGCTTTCTTT.